One T cell receptor beta chain is described in this entry. Its antigen is unidentified. Assay used: immunoSEQ multiplex PCR; TCRdb lists only in-frame clones, some missing. Of around 80,000 clones in the sample, 70% to 90% were seen once. These data come from a study of T cell responses to AZD1222 COVID-19 vaccine. Whole-study context: The study pooled second doses at about 4 or about 12 weeks. Broader study findings: The study reported that nearly half of spike-specific TCRs target unmutated variant regions. Dominant CD4 TCR responses targeted spike regions 160-218 and 743-854. Females made up more of the donors, who were largely white British, and clonal diversity may have come out too low.

Looked up from germline, CDR1 is SGHAT and CDR2 is FQNNGV. V lost 5 bases and J 0 bases, leaving 10 bases between the germline ends. There are 14 residues in the CDR3. The receptor was isolated from an adult in good health. The rearrangement links TRBV11-2 to TRBJ1-2; D is ambiguous. The material sequenced was peripheral blood, taken on day 0 of AZD1222 vaccination. In nucleotides, the CDR3 is TGTGCCAGCAGCCCCTCCGCCACTAACTATGGCTACACCTTC. Translated: CASSPSATNYGYTF.